A single TCR beta chain is shown here with its context. These data belong to a study of blood T cell repertoires in COVID-19. Study-level information: COVID-19 samples from acute and convalescent phases originated in the United States, Italy and Spain. PBMCs, B-cell-depleted T cells, or T cells provided the cDNA or gDNA that made up the material.

Original data processing: Estimated nucleated cell counts came from reference gene primer amplification. Profiling relied on immunoSEQ multiplex PCR, and the TCRdb table lists in-frame clones only, not all of them. V and J calls and clone size come straight from that table; D and trimming were deduced from the DNA. The sample comprises roughly 150,000 clones, 85% of which are singletons, and roughly 2.9% rests with the top ten. Sequencing was carried out using peripheral blood. This sequence was found in a man in his fifties with acute or convalescent COVID-19.

CDR3: CASSLGVSGEYEQYF. The CDR3 DNA is TGTGCCAGCTCCCTGGGAGTCAGCGGGGAGTACGAGCAGTACTTC. This sequence joins TRBV18 and TRBJ2-7; 7 bases fit TRBD2. Germline V gives CDR1 KGHSH, CDR2 LQKENI. Unmatched junction bases numbered 12, after V lost 6 bases and J lost 4 bases. This CDR3 contains 15 residues.